This is a list of T cell receptor beta chains from one sample in a study of blood T cells in healthy people across ages. One entry per CDR3 protein, called by TCRdb with MiXCR from the 5' RACE reads. In the table there are 750,000 to 950,000 distinct CDR3 sequences, around 24% of which are singletons. The sample was also linked to a second study, of T cells of mothers and their children.

Material: blood. The receptor set was obtained from a boy under 18 in good health. Both conserved end residues are part of each CDR3. D genes are given only for firm matches. Size values are once, few and many counts, or a class for expanded clones, and some rows have none.

few TRBJ2-1 . TRBV4-2 CASSQDRASWAEQFF TGTGCCAGCAGCCAAGATAGGGCCTCCTGGGCTGAGCAGTTCTTC
. TRBJ2-2 . TRBV18 CASSPPPGTGELFF TGTGCCAGCTCACCACCACCCGGGACCGGGGAGCTGTTTTTT
few TRBJ1-6 TRBD1 TRBV6-1 CASSQSQTGYTYNSPLHF TGTGCCAGCAGTCAATCCCAGACAGGGTACACCTATAATTCACCCCTCCACTTT
few TRBJ1-2 . TRBV24-1 CATSDNKGEYGYTF TGTGCCACCAGTGATAATAAGGGGGAGTACGGCTACACCTTC
. TRBJ1-3 . TRBV20-1 CSAPGGDGNTIYF TGCAGTGCCCCTGGCGGGGACGGAAACACCATATATTTT
few TRBJ2-7 TRBD1 TRBV10-3 CAISEFGTGSGEQYF TGTGCCATCAGTGAGTTCGGGACAGGGAGTGGCGAGCAGTACTTC
. TRBJ2-5 . TRBV5-6 CASSLRSLIFQETQYF TGTGCCAGCAGCTTGAGGAGCCTAATTTTCCAAGAGACCCAGTACTTC
few TRBJ2-7 . TRBV6-5 CASSPGSGTSYEQYF TGTGCCAGCAGTCCTGGGTCGGGGACTTCCTACGAGCAGTACTTC
. TRBJ2-2 . TRBV3-1 CASSQWGNTGELFF TGTGCCAGCAGCCAATGGGGGAACACCGGGGAGCTGTTTTTT
. TRBJ2-1 TRBD2 TRBV10-3 CAISAPTSGENEQFF TGTGCCATCAGTGCCCCGACTAGCGGGGAAAATGAGCAGTTCTTC
. TRBJ2-5 . TRBV30 CAWSKPQGSSETQYF TGTGCCTGGAGTAAACCGCAGGGATCATCGGAGACCCAGTACTTC